This T cell receptor (beta chain) was identified in a study of blood T cell repertoires in COVID-19. Study summary: COVID-19 samples, acute and convalescent, were from the United States, Italy and Spain. Nucleic acid was either cDNA or gDNA, and it came from T cells, B-cell-depleted T cells, or PBMCs.

In the original processing: Estimation of nucleated cell counts was performed using reference gene primer amplification. Data came from immunoSEQ multiplex PCR; TCRdb stores just in-frame clones and leaves some out. Clone size and the V and J calls come from that table; the DNA yielded D and trimming. The top ten hold 1.5% to 1.7% of the sample, which has 410,000 or so clones, around nine tenths seen once. CDR3 length: 15 residues. Germline V gives CDR1 MNHEY, CDR2 SVGEGT. Between the trimmed V and J ends, which lost 0 bases and 5 bases, there was a span of 13 bases. The Seattle patients joined while their infection was active and were tracked longitudinally afterward.

This chain links TRBV6-2 or TRBV6-3 with TRBJ1-2; D is perhaps TRBD1 (6 bases). Sequenced: peripheral blood. The receptor was derived from a woman between 40 and 50 years old with COVID-19, enrolled during active disease. CDR3 residues: CASSYSVRGSYGYTF. In nucleotides, the CDR3 is TGTGCCAGCAGTTACTCTGTCAGGGGAAGTTATGGCTACACCTTC.